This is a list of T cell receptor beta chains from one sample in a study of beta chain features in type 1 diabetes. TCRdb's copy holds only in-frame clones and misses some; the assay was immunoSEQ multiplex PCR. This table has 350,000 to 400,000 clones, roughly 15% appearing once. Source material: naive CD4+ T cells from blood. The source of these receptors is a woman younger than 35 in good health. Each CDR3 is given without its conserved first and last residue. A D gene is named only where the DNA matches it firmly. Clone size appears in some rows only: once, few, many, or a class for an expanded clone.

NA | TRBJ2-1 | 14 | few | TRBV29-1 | SGRAIGGSSYNEQF
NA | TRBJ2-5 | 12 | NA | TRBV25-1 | ASSSRGREETQY
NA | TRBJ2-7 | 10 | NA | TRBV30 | ALQSPFYEQY
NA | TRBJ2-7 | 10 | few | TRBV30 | AWRDSFYEQY
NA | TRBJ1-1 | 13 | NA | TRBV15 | ATSSTDTPNTEAF
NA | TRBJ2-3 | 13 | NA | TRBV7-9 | ASIPQAASFGTQY
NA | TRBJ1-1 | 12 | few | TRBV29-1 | SVESEGLNTEAF
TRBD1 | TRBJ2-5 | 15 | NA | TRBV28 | ASSLPTSDRGQETQY
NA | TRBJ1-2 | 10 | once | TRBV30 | AWSRDSRGYT
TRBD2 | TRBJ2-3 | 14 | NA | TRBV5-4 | ASSLVLAGARDTQY
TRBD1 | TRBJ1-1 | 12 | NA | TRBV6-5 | ASRTGQGNTEAF
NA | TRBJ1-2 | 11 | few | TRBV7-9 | ASTGSGDYGYT
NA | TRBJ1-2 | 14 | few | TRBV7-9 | ASSLSNPGQGYGYT
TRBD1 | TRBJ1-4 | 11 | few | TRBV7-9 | ASSRDRDEKLF
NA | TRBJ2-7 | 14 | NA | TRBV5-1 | ASSLSQGSTSYEQY
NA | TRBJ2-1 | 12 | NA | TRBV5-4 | ASMGGGLHNEQF
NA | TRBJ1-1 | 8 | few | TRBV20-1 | SAQEGEAF
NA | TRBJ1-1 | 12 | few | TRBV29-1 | SVGSPPGDTEAF
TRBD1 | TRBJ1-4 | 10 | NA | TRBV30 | AWSGQGGKLF
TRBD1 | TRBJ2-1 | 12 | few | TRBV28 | ASREGQGVDEQF
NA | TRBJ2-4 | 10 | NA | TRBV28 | ASSFPTAIQY
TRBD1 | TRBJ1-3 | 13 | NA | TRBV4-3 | ASSRETGVGNTIY
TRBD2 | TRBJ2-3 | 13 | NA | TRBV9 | ASSVLAGGTDTQY
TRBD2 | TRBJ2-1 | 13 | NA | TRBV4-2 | ASSQVGGGYNEQF
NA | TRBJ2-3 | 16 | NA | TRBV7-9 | ASSPASWTSSSTDTQY
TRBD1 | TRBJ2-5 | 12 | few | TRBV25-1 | ASSGQGLVETQY
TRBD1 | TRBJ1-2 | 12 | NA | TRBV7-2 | ASRPGQESRGYT
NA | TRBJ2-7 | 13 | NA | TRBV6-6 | ASSRSSEAKHEQY
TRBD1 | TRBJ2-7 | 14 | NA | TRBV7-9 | ASSSARDRGSYEQY
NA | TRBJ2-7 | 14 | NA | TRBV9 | ASSVGVTYCFYEQY
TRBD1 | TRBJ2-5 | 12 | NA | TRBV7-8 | ASSLQGATGEQY
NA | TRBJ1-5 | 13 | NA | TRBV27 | ASSSDSYSNQPQH
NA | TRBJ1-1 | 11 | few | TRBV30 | AWMFGENTEAF
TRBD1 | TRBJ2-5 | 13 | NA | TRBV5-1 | ASSIRQGWGETQY
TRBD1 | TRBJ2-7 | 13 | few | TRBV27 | ASSSTGAFSYEQY
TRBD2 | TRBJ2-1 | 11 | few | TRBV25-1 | ASVGTSANEQF
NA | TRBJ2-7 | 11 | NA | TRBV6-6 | ASKVNRAYEQY
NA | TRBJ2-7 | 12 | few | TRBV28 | ASSSPNRIYEQY
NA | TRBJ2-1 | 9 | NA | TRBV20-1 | SAREAYQQF
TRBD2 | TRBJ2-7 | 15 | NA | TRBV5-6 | ASSPRWGGSASYEQY
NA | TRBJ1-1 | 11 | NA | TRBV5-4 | ASSLFTDTEAF
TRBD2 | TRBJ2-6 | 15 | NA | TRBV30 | ALRLSGRAAGANVLT
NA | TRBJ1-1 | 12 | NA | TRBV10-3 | AINDPGTNTEAF
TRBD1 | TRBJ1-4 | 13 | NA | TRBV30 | AWRYPTGLGEKLF
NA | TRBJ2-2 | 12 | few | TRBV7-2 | ASSLSGSTGELF
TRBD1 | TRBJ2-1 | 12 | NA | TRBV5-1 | ASSRSRQGDEQF
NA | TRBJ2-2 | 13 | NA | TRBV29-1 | SVGRRGGDTGELF
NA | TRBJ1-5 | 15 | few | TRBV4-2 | ASSQDMTRSDNQPQH
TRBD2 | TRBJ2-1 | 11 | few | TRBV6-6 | ASGAGGVNEQF
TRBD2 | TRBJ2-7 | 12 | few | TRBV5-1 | ASSRLAGGLEQY
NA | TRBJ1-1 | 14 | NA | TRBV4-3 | ASSQVSGRGRTEAF
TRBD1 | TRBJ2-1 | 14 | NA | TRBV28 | ASSLSGTGVYNEQF
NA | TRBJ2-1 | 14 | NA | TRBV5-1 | ASSLVGSSSYNEQF
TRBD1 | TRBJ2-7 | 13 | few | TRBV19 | ASSTTGGLFYEQY
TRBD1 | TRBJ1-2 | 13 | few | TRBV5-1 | ASSPTGTGSYGYT
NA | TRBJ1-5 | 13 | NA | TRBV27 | ASSPLPGSNQPQH
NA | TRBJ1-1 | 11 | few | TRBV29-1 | SVGVQGSTEAF
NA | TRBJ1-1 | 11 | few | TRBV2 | ASSSQGYTEAF
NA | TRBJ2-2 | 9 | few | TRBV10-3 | AIQDTGELF